Sequencing of this TCR beta chain was carried out in a study of cytomegalovirus exposure and HLA in healthy donors. As for the study in general: The same platform was used for the 110 or so validation repertoires as for the roughly 700 first-cohort repertoires, as reported in a later analysis. Study-wide results and caveats: Cytomegalovirus-associated TCR beta chains were listed, numbering roughly 150. Many donors shared some public TCRs, even though most TCR sequences were rare.

The data were produced by immunoSEQ multiplex PCR, yet TCRdb's version contains in-frame clones alone and is incomplete. The sample has over 200,000 clones; about nine tenths are singletons. The CDR3 is 16 amino acids. Germline V CDR1 and CDR2: SGHAT, FQNNGV. Trimming left V 2 bases short and J 4 bases short, with 15 bases between. About this clone itself: Its target is unknown.

The TCR sequence derives from a young woman in good health and CMV-seropositive. The chain employs TRBV11-2 and TRBJ1-3, with D unclear. Input material: PBMCs. The CDR3 sequence is CASSLQAGFKGNTIYF. CDR3 sequence (DNA): TGTGCCAGCAGCTTACAAGCGGGTTTTAAGGGAAACACCATATATTTT. The variable domain in full, completed from reference TRBV11-2 and TRBJ1-3, reads EAGVAQSPRYKIIEKRQSVAFWCNPISGHATLYWYQQILGQGPKLLIQFQNNGVVDDSQLPKDRFSAERLKGVDSTLKIQPAKLEDSAVYLCASSLQAGFKGNTIYFGEGSWLTVV.